The T cell receptor beta chain described here comes from a study of blood T cells in healthy people across ages. Study information: Per every two T cells, about one barcoded beta molecule was captured by template switching.

Regarding the study as a whole: A roughly linear age-dependent decrease characterized TCR beta diversity per million T cells.

For this clonotype: Its specificity is unknown. A much larger clonotype is one base distant, so this may be a read error.

The V end was cut by 5 bases, the J end by 5 bases, with 12 bases between. Germline-derived CDR1 and CDR2 are MNHEY and SVGAGI. The CDR3 has 13 residues. Alongside a J-beta primer mix, a sample-barcoded 5' primer served in a second PCR lasting roughly 7 to 12 cycles. TCRdb re-derived calls from the 5' RACE reads in MiXCR, one entry per CDR3 protein. This repertoire shows 540,000 or so distinct CDR3 sequences, 47% found once; its top ten account for approximately 23%. Sequenced sample: blood. This receptor was identified in a man of 80 years or more in good health. The chain employs TRBV6-5 and TRBJ2-5; the D is unclear. This CDR3 reads CASSHGFGETQYF. The CDR3 DNA is TGTGCCAGCAGTCACGGATTTGGGGAGACCCAGTACTTC.